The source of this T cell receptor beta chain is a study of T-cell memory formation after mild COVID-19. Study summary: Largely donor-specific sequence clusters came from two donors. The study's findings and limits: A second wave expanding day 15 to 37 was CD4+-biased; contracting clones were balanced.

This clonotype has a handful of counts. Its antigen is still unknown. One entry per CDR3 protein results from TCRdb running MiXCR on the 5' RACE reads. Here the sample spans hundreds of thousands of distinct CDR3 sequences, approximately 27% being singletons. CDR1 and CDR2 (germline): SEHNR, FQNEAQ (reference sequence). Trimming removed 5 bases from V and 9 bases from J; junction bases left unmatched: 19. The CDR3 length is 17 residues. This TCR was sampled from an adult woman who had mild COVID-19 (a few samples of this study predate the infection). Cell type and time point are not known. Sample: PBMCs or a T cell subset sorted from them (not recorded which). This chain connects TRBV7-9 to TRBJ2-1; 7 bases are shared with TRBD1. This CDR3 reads CASSTPPKQGLKPEQFF. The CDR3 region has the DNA TGTGCCAGCAGCACCCCCCCGAAACAGGGGCTAAAACCTGAGCAGTTCTTC.